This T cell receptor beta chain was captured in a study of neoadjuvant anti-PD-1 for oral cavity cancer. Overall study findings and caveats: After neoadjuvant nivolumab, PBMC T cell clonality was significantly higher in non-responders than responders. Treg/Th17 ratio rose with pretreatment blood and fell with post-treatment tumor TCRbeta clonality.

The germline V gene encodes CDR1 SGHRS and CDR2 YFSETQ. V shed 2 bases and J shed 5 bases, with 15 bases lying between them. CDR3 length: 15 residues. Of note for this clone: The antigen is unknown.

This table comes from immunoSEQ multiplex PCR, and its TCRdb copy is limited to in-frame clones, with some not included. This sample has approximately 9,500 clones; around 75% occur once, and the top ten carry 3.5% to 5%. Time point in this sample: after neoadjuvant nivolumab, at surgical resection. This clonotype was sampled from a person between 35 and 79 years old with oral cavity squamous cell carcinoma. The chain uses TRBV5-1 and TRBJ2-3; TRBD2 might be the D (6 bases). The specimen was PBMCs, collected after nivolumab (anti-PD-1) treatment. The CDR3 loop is CASSFLGGNEDTQYF. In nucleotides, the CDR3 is TGCGCCAGCAGCTTCCTGGGGGGAAATGAAGATACGCAGTATTTT.